A single sample is the source of the 20 T cell receptor beta chains below, sequenced in a study of shared clonotypes between healthy human individuals. The protocol was immunoSEQ multiplex PCR, while the TCRdb copy is restricted to in-frame clones and leaves out a portion. Found here are roughly 2,300,000 clones, 85% to 95% of them singletons; the top ten hold about 0.36%. The sample consisted of naive CD4+ T cells from PBMCs. Subset in this sample: CD45RA+ positively selected. These receptors originate from a man between 18 and 29 years old in good health. Some clones in this sample may be carry-over from other donors' samples.

The J gene is TRBJ1-1, the V gene TRBV28; 9 positions match TRBD1. The V gene end was trimmed by 0 bases and the J gene end by 5 bases; junction bases not matched to a gene: 4. This CDR3 contains 15 residues. Germline CDR1 MDHEN, CDR2 SYDVKM. The CDR3 nucleotides read TGTGCCAGCAGTTTATGGGGGACAGGGAAAACTGAAGCTTTCTTT. Its protein is CASSLWGTGKTEAFF.

This chain links TRBV30 with TRBJ1-1; 7 positions agree with TRBD1. Per the germline V gene, CDR1 is GTSNPN and CDR2 is SVGIG (reference sequence). The trim removed 4 bases at V and 2 bases at J, leaving 16 bases unmatched. CDR3 length: 17 residues. The CDR3 spells CAWKGRFAGGINTEAFF. DNA for the CDR3: TGTGCCTGGAAGGGTCGGTTCGCAGGGGGGATCAACACTGAAGCTTTCTTT.

The gene calls are TRBV7-2 and TRBJ2-7; unclear D gene. Germline lookup yields CDR1 SGHTA and CDR2 FQGNSA. V lost 1 base and J 0 bases, leaving 7 bases between the germline ends. This CDR3 is 14 amino acids long. The CDR3 DNA reads TGTGCCAGCAGCTTAGTAACGTTCTCCTACGAGCAGTACTTC. This encodes CASSLVTFSYEQYF.

This sequence joins TRBV5-6 and TRBJ2-4; D gene ambiguous. Deletions cut 0 bases from V and 10 bases from J, with 11 bases between. The CDR3 extends over 13 amino acids. CDR1 is SGHDT, CDR2 YYEEEE, per germline. The CDR3, as DNA: TGTGCCAGCAGCTTGGTACGTGCAACTATTCAGTACTTC. It yields the protein CASSLVRATIQYF. Full variable domain (remainder filled in from reference TRBV5-6 and TRBJ2-4): DAGVTQSPTHLIKTRGQQVTLRCSPKSGHDTVSWYQQALGQGPQFIFQYYEEEERQRGNFPDRFSGHQFPNYSSELNVNALLLGDSALYLCASSLVRATIQYFGAGTRLSVL.

The rearrangement joins TRBV9 to TRBJ2-2; TRBD2 aligns across 7 bases. The length of the CDR3 is 16 residues. Germline lookup yields CDR1 SGDLS and CDR2 YYNGEE. V shed 0 bases, J shed 0 bases, and the junction held 2 bases outside the gene matches. CDR3 nucleotide sequence: TGTGCCAGCAGCGTAGCGGGACTATCGAACACCGGGGAGCTGTTTTTT. This codes for CASSVAGLSNTGELFF.

The chain joins TRBV9 to TRBJ1-3; D not certain. Per the germline V gene, CDR1 is SGDLS and CDR2 is YYNGEE. V lost 0 bases, J lost 4 bases, and 11 bases lay in between. The CDR3 length is 15 residues. CDR3 region: CASSVDGLAGNTIYF. The CDR3 bases are TGTGCCAGCAGCGTAGATGGACTTGCGGGAAACACCATATATTTT.

This clone was picked up one time. The CDR3 protein is CASSWGSVLQETQYF. DNA for the CDR3: TGTGCCAGCAGCTGGGGGAGCGTACTCCAAGAGACCCAGTACTTC. The chain employs TRBV5-4 and TRBJ2-5; D tentatively fits TRBD1 or TRBD2 (5 bases each). The CDR3 runs 15 residues. CDR1 is SGHNT and CDR2 is YYREEE in the germline V gene (reference sequence). The V end lost 3 bases, the J end lost 1 base, and 13 bases lay between the germline ends.

The V call is TRBV29-1, the J call TRBJ1-2, with D hard to call. V lost 3 bases and J lost 0, with 8 bases in between. This CDR3 spans 13 amino acids. Germline CDR1 and CDR2: SQVTM and ANQGSEA. The CDR3 region has the DNA TGCAGCGTTGACAGAAAGACTAACTATGGCTACACCTTC. It yields the protein CSVDRKTNYGYTF.

The chain couples TRBV5-1 to TRBJ1-2, with a tentative D call TRBD1 (5 bases). CDR3 size: 16 residues. Germline CDR1 and CDR2: SGHRS and YFSETQ. V gave up 3 bases and J gave up 4 bases, with 19 bases separating them. This CDR3 reads CASSSAGPGGPYGYTF. CDR3 DNA sequence: TGCGCCAGCAGCTCCGCGGGTCCTGGGGGTCCCTATGGCTACACCTTC.

The CDR3 DNA reads as TGCGCCAGCAGCCAAGTCCCGGTGGGGAGGGCTTGGGAGCACGAGCAGTACTTC. Translation: CASSQVPVGRAWEHEQYF. The J gene is TRBJ2-7, the V gene TRBV4-1; TRBD2 matches 7 bases. Germline V CDR1 and CDR2: MGHRA, YSYEKL. Trimming removed 1 base from V and 5 bases from J; junction bases left unmatched: 17. CDR3 length: 18 residues.

Remarks on this clone: Other DNA sequences within the sample encode an identical CDR3. The V gene is TRBV28, the J gene TRBJ2-5; either TRBD1 or TRBD2 may supply D (6 bases each). V was trimmed by 3 bases and J by 5 bases, leaving 16 bases between them. Germline-derived CDR1 and CDR2 are MDHEN and SYDVKM. This CDR3 is 15 amino acids long. CDR3 loop: CASSFLLGGGETQYF. Here the CDR3 DNA reads TGTGCCAGCAGTTTTTTGTTAGGAGGGGGGGAGACCCAGTACTTC.

The genes are TRBV6-1 and TRBJ1-2, with a weak D call TRBD1 (5 bases). CDR1 and CDR2 (germline): MNHNS, SASEGT. CDR3 size: 14 residues. V was shortened by 6 bases and J by 1 base, with 12 bases between the two germline ends. The CDR3 reads CASRGESFNYGYTF. Written as DNA, the CDR3 is TGTGCCAGCAGGGGGGAAAGTTTTAACTATGGCTACACCTTC.

The V and J genes are TRBV7-9 and TRBJ1-2; 8 bases are shared with TRBD1. V gave up 0 bases and J gave up 7 bases; unmatched junction bases: 10. Germline assignment: CDR1 SEHNR and CDR2 FQNEAQ (reference sequence). The CDR3 sequence is 16 residues long. The CDR3 nucleotides read TGTGCCAGCAGCTTAGCTAGGCCAGGGGGCCTGGCTGGCTACACCTTC. Residues: CASSLARPGGLAGYTF.

There are a few counts of this clone. Distinct nucleotide sequences in the sample also encode this CDR3. The CDR3 DNA is TGCGCCAGCAGCCCGGGGACAGCCTACGAGCAGTACTTC. The encoded protein is CASSPGTAYEQYF. The chain employs TRBV5-1 and TRBJ2-7; TRBD1 aligns across 7 bases. The germline CDR1 and CDR2 sequences are SGHRS and YFSETQ. The junction had 3 bases not matched to a gene; V was cut back by 4 bases and J by 2 bases. The CDR3 is 13 amino acids.

DNA for the CDR3: TGTGCCAGCAGCTCCAGGGAGGAGACCCAGTACTTC. This gives the protein CASSSREETQYF. The rearrangement links TRBV11-1 to TRBJ2-5; D may be TRBD1 or TRBD2 (5 bases each). Germline V gives CDR1 SGHAT, CDR2 FQDESV (reference sequence). The CDR3 loop spans 12 amino acids. Trimming pared 4 bases from V and 5 bases from J, leaving 8 bases between.

This chain uses TRBV5-1 with TRBJ2-5; 7 bases match TRBD2. CDR1 is SGHRS and CDR2 is YFSETQ in the germline V gene. This CDR3 has 16 amino acids. Trimming cost V 1 base and J 2 bases; bases outside gene matches: 8. This chain's CDR3 is CASSLSLAAVQETQYF. The DNA for the CDR3 is TGCGCCAGCAGCTTGAGTCTAGCGGCGGTACAAGAGACCCAGTACTTC. Full variable domain (remainder filled in from reference TRBV5-1 and TRBJ2-5): KAGVTQTPRYLIKTRGQQVTLSCSPISGHRSVSWYQQTPGQGLQFLFEYFSETQRNKGNFPGRFSGRQFSNSRSEMNVSTLELGDSALYLCASSLSLAAVQETQYFGPGTRLLVL.

This chain connects TRBV28 to TRBJ1-4; D call uncertain. The CDR3 has 13 residues. The V end lost 10 bases, the J end lost 7 bases, and 16 bases lay between the germline ends. CDR1 is MDHEN and CDR2 is SYDVKM in the germline V gene. The CDR3 DNA sequence: TGTGCCATTTTAACACGGGGTAGTGAAAAACTGTTTTTT. It is translated as CAILTRGSEKLFF.

The chain combines TRBV2 with TRBJ2-1; D may be TRBD1 (5 bases). From germline, CDR1 is SNHLY and CDR2 FYNNEI. V shed 6 bases and J shed 4 bases, with 13 bases lying between them. This CDR3 spans 14 amino acids. The CDR3 DNA follows: TGTGCCAGCAGGAGACAGAGTTTATACAATGAGCAGTTCTTC. Translation: CASRRQSLYNEQFF.

The gene calls are TRBV7-8 and TRBJ1-3; tentative D call: TRBD1 (6 bases). CDR3 size: 15 residues. The germline gives CDR1 SGHVS, CDR2 FQNEAQ. The V end lost 2 bases, the J end lost 4 bases, and 12 bases lay between the germline ends. The CDR3 nucleotides are TGTGCCAGCAGCTTATCCGCAGGGGCAGGAAACACCATATATTTT. Protein product: CASSLSAGAGNTIYF.

The chain links TRBV7-9 to TRBJ1-1, with unresolved D. The CDR3 sequence is 15 residues long. V lost 7 bases to trimming and J lost 0 bases, with 15 bases between them. Germline CDR1 is SEHNR and CDR2 is FQNEAQ (reference sequence). The chain's CDR3 is CASTPLPIMNTEAFF. The DNA for the CDR3 is TGTGCCAGCACCCCGTTACCAATCATGAACACTGAAGCTTTCTTT. Based on the CDR3 plus reference TRBV7-9 and TRBJ1-1, the full variable domain is DTGVSQNPRHKITKRGQNVTFRCDPISEHNRLYWYRQTLGQGPEFLTYFQNEAQLEKSRLLSDRFSAERPKGSFSTLEIQRTEQGDSAMYLCASTPLPIMNTEAFFGQGTRLTVV.